This T cell receptor beta chain was sequenced for a study of CD8+ T cells in alopecia areata. In the study overall: The protocol delivered tofacitinib for 6 to 18 months, then withdrew it for 6 months. Study-wide results and limits: The study found higher clonality in lesional than normal scalp, especially in alopecia totalis/universalis. Scalp clonality and expanded CD8+ clones among the top 100 showed significant decreases with tofacitinib.

On this clone: The antigen remains undetermined.

Treatment given: oral pan-JAK inhibitor, 5-10 mg twice daily. RNA was isolated and reverse transcribed to cDNA, the sequencing template. TCRdb's copy holds only in-frame clones and misses some; the assay was immunoSEQ multiplex PCR. The sample records 110,000 or so clones, around 54% being singletons. The sample consisted of CD4+ T cells sorted from blood, taken at week 24, from a patient treated with tofacitinib. The origin of this receptor is a human donor with alopecia areata.

The DNA for the CDR3 is TGTGCCAGTAGTGAGCCGGGACAGGGTTATCAGCCCCAGCATTTT. It encodes CASSEPGQGYQPQHF. This chain links TRBV19 with TRBJ1-5, with 9 bases aligning to TRBD1. This CDR3 is 15 amino acids long. The V gene end was trimmed by 5 bases and the J gene end by 5 bases; junction bases not matched to a gene: 7. The V gene's germline CDR1 is LNHDA and CDR2 SQIVND (reference sequence).